This TCR beta chain was obtained from a study of cytomegalovirus exposure and HLA in healthy donors. Whole-study results and caveats: The study dropped some indistinguishable V segments, TRBV6-2 and TRBV6-3 among them. The study labeled around 160 TCR beta chains cytomegalovirus-associated.

As to this clone: The antigen is unknown.

This PCR relied on a set of 60 Vbeta primers and 13 Jbeta primers. Data came from immunoSEQ multiplex PCR; TCRdb stores just in-frame clones and leaves some out. In the table there are more than 80,000 clones, over 70% of which are singletons. The CDR3 is made up of 14 amino acids. The V gene end was trimmed by 4 bases and the J gene end by 1 base; junction bases not matched to a gene: 3. Germline lookup yields CDR1 SGHTA and CDR2 FQGTGA. The origin of this receptor is a male donor in good health and CMV-seropositive. The chain links TRBV7-3 to TRBJ1-1, with 7 positions matching TRBD1. Sequencing was performed on PBMCs. Here the CDR3 DNA reads TGTGCCAGCAGCTCGGGACAGCCGAACACTGAAGCTTTCTTT. Translated: CASSSGQPNTEAFF.